What follows are 26 T cell receptor beta chains derived from one specimen sequenced in a study of cytomegalovirus exposure and HLA in healthy donors. The table came from immunoSEQ multiplex PCR; TCRdb's copy has only in-frame clones and leaves some out. The data contain 190,000 or so clones, 80% to 85% of them singletons. The sample comprised PBMCs. Source of these receptors: a woman in her late teens or twenties in good health and CMV-seropositive.

V and J are TRBV10-3 and TRBJ2-1; possible D gene TRBD2, 6 bases. The CDR3 has 13 amino acids. Deletions cut 6 bases from V and 10 bases from J, with 16 bases between. Germline V gene lookup returns CDR1 ENHRY and CDR2 SYGVKD. CDR3 sequence (DNA): TGTGCCATCAGCCCTGGAGGGGCCTCCGAGCAGTTCTTC. Amino acids: CAISPGGASEQFF.

The V gene is TRBV7-9, the J gene TRBJ2-7, with 7 bases identical to TRBD1. There are 14 residues in the CDR3. The germline V gene has CDR1 SEHNR and CDR2 FQNEAQ (reference sequence). J lost 3 bases, V lost 5 bases, and 7 bases had no gene match. The CDR3 DNA follows: TGTGCCAGCAGCATGGCCGGGACAGTCTACGAGCAGTACTTC. The encoded protein is CASSMAGTVYEQYF. The full variable domain, with the rest looked up from reference TRBV7-9 and TRBJ2-7, is DTGVSQNPRHKITKRGQNVTFRCDPISEHNRLYWYRQTLGQGPEFLTYFQNEAQLEKSRLLSDRFSAERPKGSFSTLEIQRTEQGDSAMYLCASSMAGTVYEQYFGPGTRLTVT.

This chain connects TRBV9 to TRBJ2-3; a weak D match, TRBD2 (6 bases). Trimming removed 0 bases at V and 4 bases at J, with 12 bases between. The CDR3 extends over 15 amino acids. Germline-derived CDR1 and CDR2 are SGDLS and YYNGEE. Here the CDR3 reads CASSVGRAKADTQYF. In DNA form, the CDR3 reads TGTGCCAGCAGCGTAGGGAGGGCAAAAGCAGATACGCAGTATTTT.

The J gene is TRBJ2-7, the V gene TRBV5-4; 9 positions match TRBD1. V gave up 0 bases and J gave up 2 bases; unmatched junction bases: 3. The CDR3 runs 15 residues. The germline CDR1 and CDR2 sequences are SGHNT and YYREEE (reference sequence). CDR3 nucleotide sequence: TGTGCCAGCAGCTTGGTTGGGACAGGGCCCTACGAGCAGTACTTC. Translating gives CASSLVGTGPYEQYF.

The chain combines TRBV23-1 with TRBJ1-3; maybe TRBD1 (6 bases). TRBV23-1 is an ORF, with its function uncertain. This CDR3 has 14 amino acids. V was trimmed by 2 bases and J by 8 bases, leaving 13 bases between them. CDR3 DNA: TGCGCCAGCAGTCAAGGGGGCAAAGGAGACACCATATATTTT. This codes for CASSQGGKGDTIYF.

This chain connects TRBV18 to TRBJ2-3, with 9 bases fitting TRBD2. The CDR3 is 16 residues long. Germline lookup yields CDR1 KGHSH and CDR2 LQKENI. The V gene end was trimmed by 3 bases and the J gene end by 0 bases; junction bases not matched to a gene: 4. CDR3 loop: CASSPLRGGSTDTQYF. The DNA of the CDR3 is TGTGCCAGCTCACCTTTGCGGGGGGGTAGCACAGATACGCAGTATTTT.

The chain couples TRBV5-1 to TRBJ2-5; tentative D call: TRBD2 (6 bases). Trimming cost V 7 bases and J 5 bases, with 9 bases left between them. CDR1 and CDR2 (germline): SGHRS, YFSETQ. This CDR3 has 11 amino acids. CDR3 region: CASAGGETQYF. CDR3 DNA sequence: TGCGCCAGCGCTGGGGGGGAGACCCAGTACTTC.

This clone was found a few times. The same CDR3 is also encoded by other DNA sequences in this sample. The CDR3 is CASSRDSYEQYF. DNA of the CDR3: TGCGCCAGTTCCAGGGACTCCTACGAGCAGTACTTC. J is TRBJ2-7 and V is TRBV5-1; maybe TRBD1 (5 bases). In germline, CDR1 is SGHRS, CDR2 YFSETQ. The length of the CDR3 is 12 residues. The germline V and J ends were trimmed by 8 bases and 0 bases, with 9 bases remaining between them.

Concerning this clone itself: The same CDR3 also results from other DNA sequences found in this sample. The rearrangement uses TRBV27 and TRBJ1-6; 8 bases line up with TRBD1. After removal of 4 bases from V and 10 bases from J, the junction contained 6 bases not matched to a gene. The germline CDR1 and CDR2 sequences are MNHEY and SMNVEV (reference sequence). This CDR3 has 14 amino acids. The CDR3 region has the DNA TGTGCCAGCAGTTCCGACAGGGGAAGATCACCCCTCCACTTT. Encoded protein: CASSSDRGRSPLHF.

This clone was detected once. The chain couples TRBV4-2 to TRBJ2-1, with 10 bases matching TRBD2. The CDR3 contains 17 residues. With V trimmed by 0 bases and J by 4 bases, 6 bases remained unmatched. CDR1 and CDR2 (germline): LGHNA, YNFKEQ. CDR3 sequence reads: CASSQDNRLAGYNEQFF. The CDR3, as DNA: TGTGCCAGCAGCCAAGACAATCGACTAGCGGGTTACAATGAGCAGTTCTTC.

The chain combines TRBV4-2 with TRBJ1-5; D uncertain. Per the germline V gene, CDR1 is LGHNA and CDR2 is YNFKEQ. The CDR3 runs 15 residues. Trimming stripped 0 bases from V and 7 bases from J, with 13 bases between. The DNA for the CDR3 is TGTGCCAGCAGCCAAGAGTGGGCAGAGAACCAGCCCCAGCATTTT. Amino acids: CASSQEWAENQPQHF.

The chain has TRBV9 and TRBJ2-2; D is possibly TRBD2 (6 bases). CDR3 length: 14 residues. Trimming stripped 5 bases from V and 5 bases from J, with 13 bases between. Germline CDR1 reads SGDLS; CDR2 reads YYNGEE. The CDR3 reads CASRPRGSTGELFF. The CDR3 nucleotides read TGTGCCAGCAGACCCCGGGGGTCAACCGGGGAGCTGTTTTTT.

The chain couples TRBV7-2 to TRBJ1-6, with 7 bases identical to TRBD1. V shed 5 bases, J shed 7 bases, and the junction held 8 bases outside the gene matches. CDR1 is SGHTA, CDR2 FQGNSA, per germline. This CDR3 has 15 residues. The chain's CDR3 is CASSPGTADNSPLHF. CDR3 DNA: TGTGCCAGCAGCCCCGGGACAGCCGACAATTCACCCCTCCACTTT. The full variable domain, in which reference TRBV7-2 and TRBJ1-6 provide the parts outside the CDR3, is GAGVSQSPSNKVTEKGKDVELRCDPISGHTALYWYRQSLGQGLEFLIYFQGNSAPDKSGLPSDRFSAERTGGSVSTLTIQRTQQEDSAVYLCASSPGTADNSPLHFGNGTRLTVT.

This clone was counted a few times. The rearrangement uses TRBV2 and TRBJ1-5; D unclear. V lost 7 bases to trimming and J lost 3 bases, with 7 bases between them. Germline CDR1 SNHLY, CDR2 FYNNEI. The CDR3 has 12 amino acids. CDR3 sequence (DNA): TGTGCCAGCAACGGGAACAATCAGCCCCAGCATTTT. This encodes CASNGNNQPQHF.

Here the CDR3 reads CASRGTSTGELFF. In nucleotides, the CDR3 is TGTGCCAGCAGAGGGACTTCCACCGGGGAGCTGTTTTTT. V gene TRBV6-1 combines with J gene TRBJ2-2, with D tentatively TRBD2 (6 bases). The germline V and J ends were trimmed by 6 bases and 4 bases, with 9 bases remaining between them. The germline gives CDR1 MNHNS, CDR2 SASEGT. The CDR3 is 13 residues long.

The rearrangement joins TRBV7-7 to TRBJ2-5, with D uncertain. V was clipped by 4 bases and J by 3 bases, with 9 bases between them. Germline CDR1 reads SSHAT; CDR2 reads FNYEAQ (reference sequence). This CDR3 has 13 residues. This CDR3 reads CASSSTLKETQYF. The DNA of the CDR3 is TGTGCCAGCAGCTCGACTTTGAAAGAGACCCAGTACTTC.

The chain has TRBV6-1 and TRBJ1-6, with D tentatively TRBD1 (5 bases). Trimming took off 4 bases at V and 7 bases at J, with 14 bases between the two ends. Germline V gene lookup returns CDR1 MNHNS and CDR2 SASEGT. This CDR3 comprises 15 residues. The CDR3 DNA reads TGTGCCAGCAGTGGAGGGCGGGGGTGGAATTCACCCCTCCACTTT. Its protein product is CASSGGRGWNSPLHF.

The V and J genes are TRBV5-4 and TRBJ2-3; 11 nucleotides agree with TRBD1. Germline CDR1 is SGHNT and CDR2 is YYREEE (reference sequence). This CDR3 is built from 14 residues. J gave up 6 bases and V 4 bases, and 4 bases lay outside the gene matches. The CDR3 reads CASSRDRGSDTQYF. DNA of the CDR3: TGTGCCAGCAGCCGGGACAGGGGGTCCGATACGCAGTATTTT.

The J gene is TRBJ2-3, the V gene TRBV2; 10 positions agree with TRBD2. Unmatched junction bases numbered 4, after V lost 7 bases and J lost 0 bases. Germline loops: CDR1 SNHLY, CDR2 FYNNEI. The CDR3 sequence is 15 residues long. The CDR3 DNA reads as TGTGCCAGCAAGGGACTAGCGTCCAGCACAGATACGCAGTATTTT. Translated, it gives CASKGLASSTDTQYF.

This rearrangement joins TRBV4-3 to TRBJ1-2, with a tentative D call TRBD1 (5 bases). The CDR3 has 15 residues. The V gene's germline CDR1 is LGHNA and CDR2 YSLEER. Trimming left V 0 bases short and J 0 bases short, with 8 bases between. The CDR3 sequence: CASSQDARANYGYTF. The DNA of the CDR3 is TGCGCCAGCAGCCAAGATGCCAGGGCTAACTATGGCTACACCTTC.

The rearrangement links TRBV6-5 to TRBJ1-5; a possible D gene is TRBD1 (6 bases). V was clipped by 4 bases and J by 3 bases, with 10 bases between them. The CDR3 spans 14 residues. CDR1 and CDR2 from the germline V gene are MNHEY and SVGAGI. As DNA, the CDR3 is TGTGCCAGCAGTTTTCGACAGGACAATCAGCCCCAGCATTTT. It specifies CASSFRQDNQPQHF.

The chain carries TRBV4-2 and TRBJ2-7; the D gene is possibly TRBD2 (6 bases). The CDR3 extends over 17 amino acids. The germline V and J ends were trimmed by 5 bases and 0 bases, with 20 bases remaining between them. Looked up from germline, CDR1 is LGHNA and CDR2 is YNFKEQ. The CDR3 sequence is CASSLGLNVADSYEQYF. The CDR3 DNA is TGTGCCAGCAGCTTAGGCCTAAATGTAGCGGACTCCTACGAGCAGTACTTC.

This chain connects TRBV18 to TRBJ1-1; D unclear. V was clipped by 3 bases and J by 1 base, with 9 bases between them. The length of the CDR3 is 14 residues. Germline V gene data show CDR1 as KGHSH and CDR2 as LQKENI. The CDR3: CASSPRQSNTEAFF. The CDR3 DNA follows: TGTGCCAGCTCACCCAGGCAGTCGAACACTGAAGCTTTCTTT. Based on the CDR3 plus reference TRBV18 and TRBJ1-1, the full variable domain is NAGVMQNPRHLVRRRGQEARLRCSPMKGHSHVYWYRQLPEEGLKFMVYLQKENIIDESGMPKERFSAEFPKEGPSILRIQQVVRGDSAAYFCASSPRQSNTEAFFGQGTRLTVV.

V usage is TRBV7-2 and J usage is TRBJ2-7, with a weak D call TRBD2 (6 bases). V was clipped by 3 bases and J by 5 bases, with 14 bases between them. CDR1 and CDR2 from the germline V gene are SGHTA and FQGNSA. CDR3 size: 14 residues. The CDR3 loop reads CASSLTSRGNEQYF. The CDR3 DNA follows: TGTGCCAGCAGCTTGACTAGTCGGGGCAACGAGCAGTACTTC. The full variable domain, rest sourced from reference TRBV7-2 and TRBJ2-7, is GAGVSQSPSNKVTEKGKDVELRCDPISGHTALYWYRQSLGQGLEFLIYFQGNSAPDKSGLPSDRFSAERTGGSVSTLTIQRTQQEDSAVYLCASSLTSRGNEQYFGPGTRLTVT.

The chain is built from TRBV9 and TRBJ2-3, with TRBD2 as a possible D gene (6 bases). CDR1 and CDR2 (germline): SGDLS, YYNGEE. This CDR3 spans 14 amino acids. V lost 4 bases to trimming and J lost 5 bases, with 14 bases between them. This CDR3 is CASSTGTYRDTQYF. The CDR3 DNA reads TGTGCCAGCAGCACCGGGACTTATAGAGATACGCAGTATTTT.

The chain links TRBV9 to TRBJ2-2; tentative D call: TRBD1 (5 bases). The length of the CDR3 is 17 residues. Trimming took off 0 bases at V and 2 bases at J, with 14 bases between the two ends. CDR1 and CDR2 from the germline V gene are SGDLS and YYNGEE. The CDR3 is CASSVVLGQENTGELFF. For the CDR3, the DNA is TGTGCCAGCAGCGTAGTATTGGGGCAGGAAAACACCGGGGAGCTGTTTTTT.